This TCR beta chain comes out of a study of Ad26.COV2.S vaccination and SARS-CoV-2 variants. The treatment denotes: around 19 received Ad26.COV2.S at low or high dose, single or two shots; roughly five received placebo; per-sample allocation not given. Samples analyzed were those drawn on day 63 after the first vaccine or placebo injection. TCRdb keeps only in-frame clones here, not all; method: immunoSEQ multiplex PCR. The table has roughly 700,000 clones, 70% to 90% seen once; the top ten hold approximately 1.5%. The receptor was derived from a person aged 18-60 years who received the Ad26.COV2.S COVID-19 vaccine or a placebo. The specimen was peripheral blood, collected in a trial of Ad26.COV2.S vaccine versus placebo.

In DNA, the CDR3 is TGTGCCAGCAGCTCACGGGCTGCGGGGGGCTACACCTTC. Residues: CASSSRAAGGYTF. This chain uses TRBV5-6 with TRBJ1-2; D call uncertain. With 3 bases removed from V and 8 bases from J, the gap between germline ends came to 14 bases. This CDR3 spans 13 amino acids. Germline V gene sequence: CDR1 SGHDT, CDR2 YYEEEE.